Below, 10 T cell receptor beta chains from the same sample are listed, as sequenced in a study of regulatory T cells in long-lasting Graves disease. Arm-PCR of CDR3 regions and iRepertoire HTBI primers were the basis on which TCR beta libraries were built. TCRdb reprocessed the multiplex PCR reads with MiXCR, giving one entry per CDR3 protein. This table holds more than 300,000 distinct CDR3 sequences, around 11% found once. This sample's time point: newly diagnosed GD, antithyroid drugs for less than 3 months. Scientists built the TCR library using RNA that was extracted from PBMCs. These data were also reused for a study on T cells in Graves' hyperthyroidism and ophthalmopathy.

The sample here was peripheral blood mononuclear cells (PBMCs), taken at new diagnosis, from a patient treated with antithyroid drugs. Receptors originate from a woman aged 18-30 years with Graves disease.

The sample holds a few counts of this clonotype. The rearrangement links TRBV5-5 to TRBJ2-3, with D unclear. The CDR3 is 15 amino acids. The V and J ends lost 4 bases and 2 bases respectively, with 14 bases between them. The germline gives CDR1 SGHKS, CDR2 YYEKEE (reference sequence). CDR3 sequence reads: CASSLYPDLTDTQYF. The CDR3 region has the DNA TGTGCCAGCAGCCTTTACCCTGACCTCACAGATACGCAGTATTTT.

As concerns this clonotype: A much larger clone differs from this one at a single base, so this may be a read error. The rearrangement links TRBV30 to TRBJ2-7; unclear D gene. The CDR3 extends over 10 amino acids. Trimming removed 6 bases from V and 0 bases from J, with 3 bases in between. Germline V gene data show CDR1 as GTSNPN and CDR2 as SVGIG (reference sequence). The chain's CDR3 is CACTSYEQYF. The CDR3 bases are TGTGCCTGTACCTCCTACGAGCAGTACTTC.

This clonotype was seen at least ten times. This rearrangement joins TRBV9 to TRBJ2-1; the match to TRBD2 covers 7 bases. V lost 3 bases to trimming and J lost 6 bases; unmatched junction nucleotides: 3. This CDR3 is 13 amino acids long. Germline V gives CDR1 SGDLS, CDR2 YYNGEE. The CDR3: CASSGLAPNEQFF. CDR3 sequence (DNA): TGTGCCAGCAGCGGACTAGCACCCAATGAGCAGTTCTTC.

This clonotype was seen a few times. The chain joins TRBV20-1 to TRBJ1-4, with D possibly being TRBD1 (6 bases). CDR1 DFQATT and CDR2 SNEGSKA come from the germline V gene (reference sequence). The CDR3 sequence is 18 residues long. Trimming removed 1 base from V and 0 bases from J, with 18 bases in between. DNA for the CDR3: TGCAGTGCTAGAGTCTTGGGCAGGGGAACTTCAACTAATGAAAAACTGTTTTTT. Translating it yields CSARVLGRGTSTNEKLFF.

The chain links TRBV20-1 to TRBJ2-1; TRBD2 matches 11 bases. From germline, CDR1 is DFQATT and CDR2 SNEGSKA (reference sequence). V dropped 4 bases and J dropped 12; count of bases not matched to a gene: 20. There are 17 residues in the CDR3. CDR3 nucleotides: TGCAGTGCTAAACCCCTTATAGCGGGAGGGGGGCTATTAGGGCAGTTCTTC. This gives the protein CSAKPLIAGGGLLGQFF.

This clonotype has at least ten counts. The CDR3 sequence is CASSYSTANTEAFF. DNA for the CDR3: TGTGCCAGCAGTTACTCCACAGCGAACACTGAAGCTTTCTTT. J is TRBJ1-1 and V is TRBV6-2 or TRBV6-3; no definite D call. The length of the CDR3 is 14 residues. The ends were cut back, 0 bases at V and 1 base at J, with 6 bases in the middle. The germline gives CDR1 MNHEY, CDR2 SVGEGT.

This clonotype occurred many times. The V gene is TRBV12-3 or TRBV12-4, the J gene TRBJ1-1; tentatively, D is TRBD1 (5 bases). V was trimmed by 1 base and J by 2 bases, leaving 14 bases between them. The CDR3 extends over 16 amino acids. The DNA of the CDR3 is TGTGCCAGCAGTTTAGAAGGGTGGAGGGGAAACACTGAAGCTTTCTTT. This encodes CASSLEGWRGNTEAFF.

The gene calls are TRBV6-2 or TRBV6-3 and TRBJ2-1, with TRBD1 as a possible D gene (5 bases). Trimming stripped 5 bases from V and 14 bases from J, with 22 bases between. The CDR3 has 14 amino acids. Germline assignment: CDR1 MNHEY and CDR2 SVGEGT. This CDR3 is CASSESFSDSTKFF. The CDR3 DNA sequence: TGTGCCAGCAGTGAATCTTTCTCTGACAGCACTAAGTTCTTC.

Only a few counts were recorded for this clonotype. V gene TRBV5-1 combines with J gene TRBJ2-1, with 12 bases lining up with TRBD1. Germline lookup yields CDR1 SGHRS and CDR2 YFSETQ. V gave up 1 base and J gave up 9 bases; unmatched junction bases: 8. This CDR3 is built from 16 residues. The chain's CDR3 is CASSLRGTGGWGEQFF. CDR3 nucleotides: TGCGCCAGCAGCTTGCGTGGGACAGGGGGCTGGGGTGAGCAGTTCTTC.

This clonotype was seen ten or more times. In nucleotides, the CDR3 is TGTGCCAGCAGCGTACGGCCGGGTACTAGTCGGTACAATGAGCAGTTCTTC. Translated: CASSVRPGTSRYNEQFF. V and J are TRBV7-2 and TRBJ2-1, with a possible D match to TRBD2 (5 bases). Germline V gene lookup returns CDR1 SGHTA and CDR2 FQGNSA. The V end lost 5 bases, the J end lost 4 bases, and 21 bases lay between the germline ends. The CDR3 extends over 17 amino acids.